The source of this T cell receptor (beta chain) is a study of tumor-infiltrating lymphocytes in localized non-small cell lung cancer. Study information: Each patient gave resected tumor and non-adjacent uninvolved lung tissue. Broader study findings: T-cell fraction did not differ between immunotypes IM1 and IM2. Each assay used a separate piece of the same tissue. TCR sequencing covered a subset of patients with enough tissue.

TCRdb's table, derived via immunoSEQ multiplex PCR, lists solely in-frame clones and lacks some. Of approximately 8,100 clones listed, 60% to 70% were seen once; the top ten hold 8.5% to 10%. Deletions cut 1 base from V and 2 bases from J, with 9 bases between. Per the germline V gene, CDR1 is LGHNA and CDR2 is YSLEER. The CDR3 length is 15 residues. With respect to this clone: Its antigen remains unknown.

This TCR came from a human donor with non-small cell lung cancer. Specimen: uninvolved lung tissue not adjacent to the tumor. The rearrangement joins TRBV4-3 to TRBJ1-5; no reliable D call. CDR3: CASSQVGGGNQPQHF. As DNA, the CDR3 is TGCGCCAGCAGCCAAGTTGGAGGTGGCAATCAGCCCCAGCATTTT.